The 19 T cell receptor beta chains listed next were all sequenced from one sample in a study of shared clonotypes between healthy human individuals. The repertoire was sequenced with immunoSEQ multiplex PCR; TCRdb's copy has only in-frame clones and lacks some. Among roughly 2 million clones listed, 90% to 96% were seen once. Sequencing was performed on naive CD4+ T cells sorted from blood. Subset indicated: CD45RA+ positively selected. The receptors here all came from a man aged 18 to 30 in good health.

In the case of this clone: Other DNA variants within this sample encode the same CDR3. V is TRBV5-1 and J is TRBJ2-1; 11 bases agree with TRBD2. The J segment lost 3 bases and the V segment lost 4 bases, leaving 6 bases of the junction unmatched. The CDR3 spans 16 residues. In germline, CDR1 is SGHRS, CDR2 YFSETQ. The CDR3 bases are TGCGCCAGCAGCCAATCCGGGACTAGCGGCTACAATGAGCAGTTCTTC. Amino acids: CASSQSGTSGYNEQFF.

The chain combines TRBV7-3 with TRBJ2-5, with D hard to call. This CDR3 has 13 amino acids. Germline V CDR1 and CDR2: SGHTA, FQGTGA. Trimming cost V 5 bases and J 5 bases, with 12 bases left between them. CDR3 sequence (DNA): TGTGCCAGCAGCCCGGCGGTGTTTGAGACCCAGTACTTC. This encodes CASSPAVFETQYF.

As regards this clone: The same CDR3 arises from other DNA sequences in this sample as well. The rearrangement joins TRBV6-5 to TRBJ2-7; D gene unclear. Trimming stripped 0 bases from V and 0 bases from J, with 3 bases between. CDR1 MNHEY and CDR2 SVGAGI come from the germline V gene. The CDR3 length is 13 residues. The CDR3 nucleotides read TGTGCCAGCAGTTACTCCCCCTCCTACGAGCAGTACTTC. Translation gives CASSYSPSYEQYF.

Concerning this clone: Other DNA sequences in the same sample also yield this CDR3. This rearrangement joins TRBV5-1 to TRBJ2-7, with TRBD1 matching 8 bases. The V gene's germline CDR1 is SGHRS and CDR2 YFSETQ. This CDR3 has 15 amino acids. With V trimmed by 0 bases and J by 1 base, 3 bases remained unmatched. CDR3 in amino acids: CASSLAGDRSYEQYF. CDR3 sequence (DNA): TGCGCCAGCAGCTTGGCCGGGGACAGGTCCTACGAGCAGTACTTC.

This clone occurred once. This sequence joins TRBV9 and TRBJ2-7; 9 bases agree with TRBD1. CDR3 length: 14 amino acids. CDR1 and CDR2 (germline): SGDLS, YYNGEE. V lost 10 bases to trimming and J lost 4 bases; unmatched junction nucleotides: 12. CDR3 coding DNA: TGTGCCGGCCCCTCCGGGACAGGGCCTTACGAGCAGTACTTC. Amino acid sequence: CAGPSGTGPYEQYF.

The chain has TRBV19 and TRBJ2-5; 12 bases match TRBD2. This CDR3 is built from 15 residues. The V and J ends lost 1 base and 3 bases, in that order; junction bases with no gene match: 0. Germline CDR1 reads LNHDA; CDR2 reads SQIVND (reference sequence). CDR3 coding DNA: TGTGCCAGTAGTATAGGGACTAGCGGGAAAGAGACCCAGTACTTC. Residues: CASSIGTSGKETQYF.

The CDR3 DNA reads as TGTGCAAGTCGCTCCAAAGGGGACAGCCATAACTATGGCTACACCTTC. Amino acid sequence: CASRSKGDSHNYGYTF. The rearrangement uses TRBV12-2 and TRBJ1-2; the D call of TRBD1 is as the table states it, not checked on the DNA. TRBV12-2 is a pseudogene locus. The CDR3 runs 16 residues.

The J gene is TRBJ1-1, the V gene TRBV18, with 7 bases fitting TRBD1. CDR3 length: 13 amino acids. Germline values: CDR1 KGHSH, CDR2 LQKENI. V was pared by 0 bases and J by 10 bases, with 5 bases of the junction left unmatched. The CDR3 bases are TGTGCCAGCTCACCACCAAACCCAGGGGGAGCTTTCTTT. It codes for CASSPPNPGGAFF.

As regards this clone: The same CDR3 also results from other DNA sequences found in this sample. The rearrangement joins TRBV5-1 to TRBJ2-7; 8 bases are shared with TRBD2. The CDR3 runs to 13 residues. With 2 bases clipped from V and 3 bases from J, the junction kept 1 base outside the gene matches. CDR1 SGHRS and CDR2 YFSETQ come from the germline V gene. CDR3: CASSFSGDYEQYF. Written as DNA, the CDR3 is TGCGCCAGCAGCTTTAGCGGGGACTACGAGCAGTACTTC.

CDR3 nucleotide sequence: TGTGCCAGCAGCTTCCCTAGCGGGGCCTCATACAATGAGCAGTTCTTC. Its translation is CASSFPSGASYNEQFF. The V call is TRBV7-6, the J call TRBJ2-1; 9 nucleotides line up with TRBD2. With V trimmed by 3 bases and J by 4 bases, 7 bases remained unmatched. CDR1 is SGHVS, CDR2 FNYEAQ, per germline. The CDR3 has 16 amino acids.

The chain joins TRBV28 to TRBJ2-2, with TRBD2 matching 7 bases. The CDR3 length is 15 residues. Trimming took 6 bases from V and 3 from J; bases not matched to a gene: 7. Per germline, CDR1 MDHEN and CDR2 SYDVKM. The CDR3 coding sequence is TGTGCCAGCAGGGGCGGGGGAAGGGACACCGGGGAGCTGTTTTTT. This translates into CASRGGGRDTGELFF.

V is TRBV7-2 and J is TRBJ2-7; 8 bases are a match to TRBD2. J lost 4 bases, V lost 8 bases, and 4 bases had no gene match. Germline V gene lookup returns CDR1 SGHTA and CDR2 FQGNSA. This CDR3 is built from 12 residues. In DNA form, the CDR3 reads TGTGCCAGCCGATCGGGAGGGTACGAGCAGTACTTC. Translated, it gives CASRSGGYEQYF.

The chain uses TRBV6-5 and TRBJ2-5; 10 bases are a match to TRBD2. The CDR3 spans 13 residues. The J segment lost 5 bases and the V segment lost 6 bases, leaving 3 bases of the junction unmatched. Germline-derived CDR1 and CDR2 are MNHEY and SVGAGI. For the CDR3, the DNA is TGTGCCAGCAGAAAGACTAGCGGGGAGACCCAGTACTTC. It specifies CASRKTSGETQYF.

This sequence joins TRBV5-1 and TRBJ2-7, with 7 bases fitting TRBD1. The length of the CDR3 is 18 residues. V dropped 3 bases and J dropped 3; count of bases not matched to a gene: 18. Germline-derived CDR1 and CDR2 are SGHRS and YFSETQ. Here the CDR3 reads CASSSRTGKGLGLYEQYF. In DNA, the CDR3 is TGCGCCAGCAGCTCCCGGACAGGAAAAGGATTAGGGCTCTACGAGCAGTACTTC.

The rearrangement uses TRBV12-1 and TRBJ2-4. TRBV12-1 corresponds to a pseudogene. This CDR3 is 19 amino acids long. The DNA for the CDR3 is TGTGCCAGCAGCTTTGAACAGAGGGGGGCTAGTACTTTTTGGAACATTCAGTACTTC. This codes for CASSFEQRGASTFWNIQYF.

In regard to this clone: The same CDR3 is also encoded by other DNA sequences in this sample. This chain joins TRBV30 and TRBJ2-1; D not certain. The V gene lost 3 bases and the J gene lost 3 bases, with 3 bases spanning the gap. CDR1 is GTSNPN and CDR2 is SVGIG in the germline V gene (reference sequence). This CDR3 is 11 amino acids long. The CDR3 DNA is TGTGCCTGGAGGGGCTACAATGAGCAGTTCTTC. Translating gives CAWRGYNEQFF.

A remark on this clone: This CDR3 is also generated by other DNA sequences in the sample. The rearrangement links TRBV2 to TRBJ2-2; possibly TRBD1 for D (5 bases). This CDR3 has 13 residues. V was shortened by 6 bases and J by 1 base, with 6 bases between the two germline ends. From germline, CDR1 is SNHLY and CDR2 FYNNEI. CDR3 DNA: TGTGCCAGCAGGGGGCGGAACACCGGGGAGCTGTTTTTT. Protein: CASRGRNTGELFF.

The rearrangement joins TRBV5-6 to TRBJ1-2; D call uncertain. V was shortened by 1 base and J by 3 bases, with 7 bases between the two germline ends. The germline V gene has CDR1 SGHDT and CDR2 YYEEEE. The CDR3 consists of 13 residues. CDR3 loop: CASSLNSHYGYTF. The CDR3, as DNA: TGTGCCAGCAGCTTGAACAGTCACTATGGCTACACCTTC. Full variable domain (remainder filled in from reference TRBV5-6 and TRBJ1-2): DAGVTQSPTHLIKTRGQQVTLRCSPKSGHDTVSWYQQALGQGPQFIFQYYEEEERQRGNFPDRFSGHQFPNYSSELNVNALLLGDSALYLCASSLNSHYGYTFGSGTRLTVV.

This clone was observed once. The V gene is TRBV27, the J gene TRBJ1-5, with D possibly being TRBD1 (6 bases). The CDR3 is 14 residues long. Trimming took 0 bases from V and 11 from J, leaving 14 bases between them. Germline CDR1 MNHEY, CDR2 SMNVEV (reference sequence). CDR3 amino acids: CASSLSGGLLAQHF. In DNA, the CDR3 is TGTGCCAGCAGTTTATCCGGGGGCCTGTTGGCCCAGCATTTT.